This entry lists 3 T cell receptor beta chains sequenced from one sample in a study of CD8 T cells in ankylosing spondylitis. No antigens are known for them. In TCRdb, the 5' RACE reads were re-called with MiXCR into one record per CDR3 protein. The table lists hundreds of thousands of distinct CDR3 sequences, about 18% of them singletons. Study-level results: The study identified a TCR beta motif of eight highly homologous variants that appeared characteristic of ankylosing spondylitis blood.

The sequenced sample was blood, either unsorted or a sorted T cell fraction (not recorded which). The receptors come from a male donor with ankylosing spondylitis.

CDR3 loop: CASSSANVGGTPGELFF. In DNA, the CDR3 is TGCGCCAGCAGCTCCGCGAATGTCGGGGGGACCCCCGGGGAGCTGTTTTTT. The chain combines TRBV5-1 with TRBJ2-2; 7 bases agree with TRBD2. CDR3 size: 17 residues. V was clipped by 3 bases and J by 6 bases; unmatched bases: 14. Germline V CDR1 and CDR2: SGHRS, YFSETQ.

This clonotype was found a few times. The chain links TRBV24-1 to TRBJ2-3, with 9 bases aligning to TRBD2. J lost 4 bases, V lost 1 base, and 8 bases had no gene match. Germline assignment: CDR1 KGHDR and CDR2 SFDVKD. This CDR3 contains 17 residues. DNA for the CDR3: TGTGCCACCAGTGATTTTGCGATTGCGGGAGGGCCAGATACGCAGTATTTT. Its protein is CATSDFAIAGGPDTQYF.

The V gene is TRBV6-1, the J gene TRBJ2-7; no clear D gene. There are 14 residues in the CDR3. The V end was cut by 1 base, the J end by 3 bases, with 10 bases between. CDR1 MNHNS and CDR2 SASEGT come from the germline V gene. The CDR3 is CASSEEIEVYEQYF. CDR3 bases: TGTGCCAGCAGTGAAGAGATAGAAGTCTACGAGCAGTACTTC.